The clone carrying this T cell receptor beta chain has a handful of counts. This record belongs to a study of blood T cell repertoires in COVID-19. Study background: Samples of COVID-19 (acute and convalescent) were obtained from the United States, Italy and Spain. PBMCs, B-cell-depleted T cells, or T cells were the source of the cDNA or gDNA that made up the material.

Methods used by the authors: Nucleated cell counts were estimated from reference gene primer amplification. Produced via immunoSEQ multiplex PCR; TCRdb's table is partial and in-frame only. The DNA was the basis for D and trimming; V, J and clone size are from that table. This sample has under 300,000 clones, with roughly 80% found just once. V was clipped by 1 base and J by 5 bases, with 7 bases between them. This CDR3 is 13 amino acids long. Germline V gives CDR1 SGHDN, CDR2 FVKESK. This clonotype originated in a woman of 80 years or more with acute or convalescent COVID-19. The rearrangement joins TRBV14 to TRBJ2-3; tentatively, D is TRBD2 (6 bases). Sequenced input: peripheral blood. CDR3 residues: CASSQGREDTQYF. The CDR3 region has the DNA TGTGCCAGCAGCCAAGGGAGGGAAGATACGCAGTATTTT. Complete variable domain (other parts from reference TRBV14 and TRBJ2-3): EAGVTQFPSHSVIEKGQTVTLRCDPISGHDNLYWYRRVMGKEIKFLLHFVKESKQDESGMPNNRFLAERTGGTYSTLKVQPAELEDSGVYFCASSQGREDTQYFGPGTRLTVL.